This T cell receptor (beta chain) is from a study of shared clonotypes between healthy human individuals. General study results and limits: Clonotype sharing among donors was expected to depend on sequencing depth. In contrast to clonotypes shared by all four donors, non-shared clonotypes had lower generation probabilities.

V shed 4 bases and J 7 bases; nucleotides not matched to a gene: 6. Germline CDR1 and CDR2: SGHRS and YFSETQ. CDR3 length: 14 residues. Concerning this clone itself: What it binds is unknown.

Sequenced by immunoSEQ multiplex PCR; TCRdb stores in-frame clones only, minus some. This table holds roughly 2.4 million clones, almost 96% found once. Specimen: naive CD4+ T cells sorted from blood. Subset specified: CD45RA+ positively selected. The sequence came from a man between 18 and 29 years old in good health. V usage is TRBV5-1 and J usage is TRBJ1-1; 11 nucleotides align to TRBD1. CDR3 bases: TGCGCCAGCAGCCCCGGGACAGGGGGGATTGAAGCTTTCTTT. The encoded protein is CASSPGTGGIEAFF.